Sequencing of this TCR beta chain was carried out in a study of blood T cell repertoires in COVID-19 (dated by TCRdb to the early 2020s). At the level of the whole study: The collaborator samples originated in the United States, Italy and Spain and spanned the acute and convalescent phases of COVID-19. The material from the prospective study consisted of cDNA or gDNA derived from T cells, B-cell-depleted T cells, or PBMCs. The dataset comprised deeply sampled blood TCRbeta repertoires from subjects exposed to, actively infected with, or recovered from COVID-19. The repertoires were released in a freely available public database intended as a resource for research on the immune response to SARS-CoV-2. The samples were drawn from two sources: the first 160 participants of the ongoing ImmuneRACE study, and some 1,300 subjects contributed by 6 global collaborators. The sample metadata nearly always contained a de-identified subject ID, COVID-19 status, age in years and sex. Where HLA class I and class II types were available, the types were taken from metadata supplied by the sample provider, not from assay-based typing.

The immunoSEQ Assay, a bias-controlled multiplex PCR, was used to amplify TCRbeta CDR3 regions from genomic DNA. The source study handled its data this way. The number of nucleated cells in each sample was estimated by amplification of reference gene primers within the assay. To quantify the absolute abundance of each unique TCRbeta CDR3 rearrangement, sequence reads were collapsed and filtered. For each sample, productive Simpson clonality was calculated as the square root of Simpson's diversity index over productive rearrangements. TCRdb's version of the immuneACCESS table is confined to in-frame rearrangements and falls short of the full clone set. An unresolved V gene accounts for under half of the shortfall where checked; the remainder is of unknown origin. D and trimming were read from the DNA, whereas the V and J calls and clone size are those reported in that table. Within this sample are 140,000 to 150,000 clones, with roughly nine tenths of them counted one time only. The top ten constitute under 15% of the sample.

Reading from cysteine to phenylalanine, the CDR3 counts 13 amino acids. The retained sequence is limited to the CDR3, 39 bases, with the frame set at the first base. The germline V gene (reference sequence) gives CDR1 as LNHNV and CDR2 as YYDKDF. Trimming takes 4 bases from V and 1 base from J, and the germline ends sit 8 bases apart. In the case of this clone: Its antigen has not been determined. No per-base quality is available; no much larger clone lies one base away.

One collaborating source in Seattle enrolled patients while the patients were actively infected and followed the patients over time throughout the course of disease. Each collaborating institution followed its own protocols to collect whole blood in K2EDTA tubes. For TCRbeta analysis, collaborators shipped samples in one of three forms: frozen whole blood, isolated PBMCs, or DNA extracted from either of those sample types. What the work shows at the level of the full study, not this receptor alone: Clinical and demographic metadata were provided uncurated, with the amount varying by source and participant.

The sequence links TRBV15 to TRBJ2-7; no D gene call is confident. The clonotype was recovered from a man younger than 35 with COVID-19, enrolled during active disease. What was sequenced was peripheral blood. CDR3 region: CATSNRRSYEQYF. Read as DNA, the sequence is TGTGCCACCAGCAATCGGAGATCCTACGAGCAGTACTTC.